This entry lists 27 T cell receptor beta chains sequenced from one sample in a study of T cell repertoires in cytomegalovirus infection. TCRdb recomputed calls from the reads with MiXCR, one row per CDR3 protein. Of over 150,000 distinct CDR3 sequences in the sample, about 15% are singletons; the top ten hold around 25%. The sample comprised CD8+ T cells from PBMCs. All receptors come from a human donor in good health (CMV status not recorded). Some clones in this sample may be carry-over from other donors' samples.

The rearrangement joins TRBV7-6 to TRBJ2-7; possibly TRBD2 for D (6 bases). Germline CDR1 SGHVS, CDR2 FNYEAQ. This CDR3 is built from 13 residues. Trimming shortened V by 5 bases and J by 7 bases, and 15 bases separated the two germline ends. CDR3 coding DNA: TGTGCCAGCAGCGGAACCGGGAGAAGGGAGCAGTACTTC. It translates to CASSGTGRREQYF. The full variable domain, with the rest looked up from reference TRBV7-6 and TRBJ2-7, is GAGVSQSPRYKVTKRGQDVALRCDPISGHVSLYWYRQALGQGPEFLTYFNYEAQQDKSGLPNDRFSAERPEGSISTLTIQRTEQRDSAMYRCASSGTGRREQYFGPGTRLTVT.

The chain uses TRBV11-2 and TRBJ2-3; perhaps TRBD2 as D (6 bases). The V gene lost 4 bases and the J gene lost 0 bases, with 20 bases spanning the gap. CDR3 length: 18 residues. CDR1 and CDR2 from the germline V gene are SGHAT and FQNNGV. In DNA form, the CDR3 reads TGTGCCAGCAGCTCCCAAGGATCCCCCCGGGGGAGCACAGATACGCAGTATTTT. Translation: CASSSQGSPRGSTDTQYF.

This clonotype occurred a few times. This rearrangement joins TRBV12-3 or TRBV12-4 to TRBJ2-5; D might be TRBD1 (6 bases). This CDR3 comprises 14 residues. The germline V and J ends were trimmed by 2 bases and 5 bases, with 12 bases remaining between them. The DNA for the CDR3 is TGTGCCAGCAGTTTAACAGGGCGTGGGGAGACCCAGTACTTC. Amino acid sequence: CASSLTGRGETQYF.

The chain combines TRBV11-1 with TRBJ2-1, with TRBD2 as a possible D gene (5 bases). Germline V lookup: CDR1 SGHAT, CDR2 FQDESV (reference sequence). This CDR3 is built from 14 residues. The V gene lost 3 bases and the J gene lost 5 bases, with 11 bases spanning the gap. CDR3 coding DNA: TGTGCCAGCAGCTTGGGGAGAGGGCACAATGAGCAGTTCTTC. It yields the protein CASSLGRGHNEQFF.

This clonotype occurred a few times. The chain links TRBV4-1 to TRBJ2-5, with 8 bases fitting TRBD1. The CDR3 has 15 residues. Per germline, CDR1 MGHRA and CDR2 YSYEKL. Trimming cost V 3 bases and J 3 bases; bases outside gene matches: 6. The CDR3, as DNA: TGCGCCAGCAGCCAGTCAGACAGGGGAAAAGAGACCCAGTACTTC. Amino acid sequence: CASSQSDRGKETQYF.

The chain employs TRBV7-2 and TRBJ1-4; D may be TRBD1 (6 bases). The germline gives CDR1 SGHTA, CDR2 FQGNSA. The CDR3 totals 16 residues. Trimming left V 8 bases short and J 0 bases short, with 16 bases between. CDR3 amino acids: CASHRTGITTNEKLFF. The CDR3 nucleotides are TGTGCCAGCCACCGAACAGGGATTACAACTAATGAAAAACTGTTTTTT.

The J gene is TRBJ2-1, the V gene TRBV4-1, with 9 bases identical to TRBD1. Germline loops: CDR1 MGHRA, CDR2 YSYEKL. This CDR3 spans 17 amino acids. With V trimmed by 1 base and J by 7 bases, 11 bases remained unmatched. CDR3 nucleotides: TGCGCCAGCAGCCAAGCCCCCGGGACAGGGTTGATTAATGAGCAGTTCTTC. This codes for CASSQAPGTGLINEQFF.

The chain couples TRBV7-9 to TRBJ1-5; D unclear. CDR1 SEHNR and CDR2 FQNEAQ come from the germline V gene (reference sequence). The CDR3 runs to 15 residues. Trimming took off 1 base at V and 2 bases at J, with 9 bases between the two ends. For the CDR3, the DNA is TGTGCCAGCAGCTTAGACCGGTGGGGCAATCAGCCCCAGCATTTT. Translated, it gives CASSLDRWGNQPQHF.

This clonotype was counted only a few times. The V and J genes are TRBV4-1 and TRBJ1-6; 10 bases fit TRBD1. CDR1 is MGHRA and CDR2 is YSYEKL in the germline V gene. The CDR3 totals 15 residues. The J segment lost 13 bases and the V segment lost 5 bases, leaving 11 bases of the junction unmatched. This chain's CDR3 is CASSSADRGFRPLHF. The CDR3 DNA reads TGCGCCAGCAGCTCGGCGGACAGGGGGTTTCGGCCCCTCCACTTT.

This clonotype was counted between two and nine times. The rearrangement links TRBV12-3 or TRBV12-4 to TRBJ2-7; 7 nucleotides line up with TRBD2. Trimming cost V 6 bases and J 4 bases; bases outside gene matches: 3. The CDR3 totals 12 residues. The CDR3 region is CASSFGRYEQYF. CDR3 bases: TGTGCCAGCAGCTTCGGGAGGTACGAGCAGTACTTC.

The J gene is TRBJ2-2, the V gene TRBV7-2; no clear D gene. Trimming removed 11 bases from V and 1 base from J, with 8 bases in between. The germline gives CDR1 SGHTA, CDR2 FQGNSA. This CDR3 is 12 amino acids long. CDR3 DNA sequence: TGTGCCTCCTGGAGGAACACCGGGGAGCTGTTTTTT. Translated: CASWRNTGELFF.

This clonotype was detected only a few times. CDR3 DNA: TGTGCCAGCAGTTCCTGGGCCGTCTCTGGGGCCAACGTCCTGACTTTC. Its translation is CASSSWAVSGANVLTF. V usage is TRBV28 and J usage is TRBJ2-6; unclear D gene. CDR3 size: 16 residues. Germline-derived CDR1 and CDR2 are MDHEN and SYDVKM. Trimming removed 4 bases at V and 0 bases at J, with 10 bases between.

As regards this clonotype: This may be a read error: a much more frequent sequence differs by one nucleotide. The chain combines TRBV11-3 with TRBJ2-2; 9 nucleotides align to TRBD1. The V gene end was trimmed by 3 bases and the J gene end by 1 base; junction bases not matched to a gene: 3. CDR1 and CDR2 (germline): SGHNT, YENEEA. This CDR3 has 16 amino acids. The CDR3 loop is CASSLDRGVNTGELFF. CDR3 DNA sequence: TGTGCCAGCAGCTTGGACAGGGGAGTGAACACCGGGGAGCTGTTTTTT.

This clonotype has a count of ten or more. CDR3 nucleotides: TGTGCCAGCAAAGGTAGCGGCTTCACAGATACGCAGTATTTT. Protein: CASKGSGFTDTQYF. V usage is TRBV7-9 and J usage is TRBJ2-3; perhaps TRBD2 as D (6 bases). Germline V gives CDR1 SEHNR, CDR2 FQNEAQ (reference sequence). The CDR3 runs to 14 residues. V was pared by 7 bases and J by 2 bases, with 13 bases between.

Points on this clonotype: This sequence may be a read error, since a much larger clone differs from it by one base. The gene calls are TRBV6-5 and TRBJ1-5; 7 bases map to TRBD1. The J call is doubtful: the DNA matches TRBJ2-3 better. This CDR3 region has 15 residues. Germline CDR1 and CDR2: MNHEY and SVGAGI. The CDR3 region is CASRRLRDSNQPQYF. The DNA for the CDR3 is TGTGCCAGCAGACGCCTCCGGGACAGCAATCAGCCCCAGTATTTT.

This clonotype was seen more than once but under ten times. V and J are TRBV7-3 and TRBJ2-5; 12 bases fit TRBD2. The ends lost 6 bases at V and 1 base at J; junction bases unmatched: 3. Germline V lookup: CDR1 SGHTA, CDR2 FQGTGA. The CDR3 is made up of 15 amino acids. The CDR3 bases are TGTGCCAGCAGTTTGACTAGCGGGGGCCAAGAGACCCAGTACTTC. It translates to CASSLTSGGQETQYF.

CDR3 coding DNA: TGTGCCATCAGTGAGTCTTGGTCTAGCGGGGGGGCCTACAATGAGCAGTTCTTC. Its protein is CAISESWSSGGAYNEQFF. This chain joins TRBV10-3 and TRBJ2-1; 12 bases align to TRBD2. CDR3 length: 18 residues. Germline V lookup: CDR1 ENHRY, CDR2 SYGVKD. V lost 0 bases to trimming and J lost 2 bases; unmatched junction nucleotides: 5.

The CDR3 loop is CASIQRGAEAFF. The CDR3 DNA is TGTGCCAGCATCCAAAGGGGGGCTGAAGCTTTCTTT. The chain recombines TRBV2 with TRBJ1-1; perhaps TRBD1 as D (6 bases). This CDR3 comprises 12 residues. Trimming stripped 7 bases from V and 6 bases from J, with 12 bases between. From germline, CDR1 is SNHLY and CDR2 FYNNEI. Looking up the rest from reference TRBV2 and TRBJ1-1 gives the full variable domain: EPEVTQTPSHQVTQMGQEVILRCVPISNHLYFYWYRQILGQKVEFLVSFYNNEISEKSEIFDDQFSVERPDGSNFTLKIRSTKLEDSAMYFCASIQRGAEAFFGQGTRLTVV.

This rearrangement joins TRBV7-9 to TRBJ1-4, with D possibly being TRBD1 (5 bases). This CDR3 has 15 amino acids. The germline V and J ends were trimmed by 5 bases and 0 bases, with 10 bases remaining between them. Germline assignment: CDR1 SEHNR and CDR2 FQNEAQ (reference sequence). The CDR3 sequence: CASSTQGATNEKLFF. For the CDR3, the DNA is TGTGCCAGCAGCACTCAGGGAGCAACTAATGAAAAACTGTTTTTT.

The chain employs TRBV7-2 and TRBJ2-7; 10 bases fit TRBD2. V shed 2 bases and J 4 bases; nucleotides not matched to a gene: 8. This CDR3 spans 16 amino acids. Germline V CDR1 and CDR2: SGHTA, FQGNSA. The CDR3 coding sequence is TGTGCCAGCAGCTTAATAGCGGGGGGCCCGTCATACGAGCAGTACTTC. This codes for CASSLIAGGPSYEQYF.

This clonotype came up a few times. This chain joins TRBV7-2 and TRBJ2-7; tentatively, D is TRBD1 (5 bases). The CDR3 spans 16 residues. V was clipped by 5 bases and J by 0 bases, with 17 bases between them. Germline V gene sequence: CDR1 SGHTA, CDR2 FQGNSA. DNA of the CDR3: TGTGCCAGCAGCGACCTTAACAGGATCCCCTCCTACGAGCAGTACTTC. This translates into CASSDLNRIPSYEQYF.

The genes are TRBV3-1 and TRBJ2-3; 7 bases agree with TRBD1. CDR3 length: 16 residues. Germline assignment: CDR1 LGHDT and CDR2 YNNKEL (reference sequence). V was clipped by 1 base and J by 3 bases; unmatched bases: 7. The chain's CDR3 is CASSQGRDRVTDTQYF. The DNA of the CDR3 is TGTGCCAGCAGCCAAGGCCGGGACAGAGTAACAGATACGCAGTATTTT.

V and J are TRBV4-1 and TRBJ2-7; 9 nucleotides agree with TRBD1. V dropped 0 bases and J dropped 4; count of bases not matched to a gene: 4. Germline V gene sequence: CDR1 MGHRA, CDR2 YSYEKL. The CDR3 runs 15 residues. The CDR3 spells CASSQEWTGVYEQYF. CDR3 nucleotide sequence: TGCGCCAGCAGCCAAGAATGGACAGGGGTATACGAGCAGTACTTC.

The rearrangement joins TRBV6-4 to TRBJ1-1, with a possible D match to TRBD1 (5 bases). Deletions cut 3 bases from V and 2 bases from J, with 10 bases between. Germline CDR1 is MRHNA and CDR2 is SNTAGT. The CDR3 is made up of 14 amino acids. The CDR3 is CASSEGDTNTEAFF. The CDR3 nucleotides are TGTGCCAGCAGTGAAGGGGATACTAACACTGAAGCTTTCTTT.

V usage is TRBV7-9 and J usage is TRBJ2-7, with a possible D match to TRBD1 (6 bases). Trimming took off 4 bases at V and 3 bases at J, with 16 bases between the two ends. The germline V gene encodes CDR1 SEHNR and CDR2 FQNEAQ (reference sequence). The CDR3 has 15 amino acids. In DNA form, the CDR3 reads TGTGCCAGCAGCTCCGCCGGGACAATCCACTACGAGCAGTACTTC. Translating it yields CASSSAGTIHYEQYF.

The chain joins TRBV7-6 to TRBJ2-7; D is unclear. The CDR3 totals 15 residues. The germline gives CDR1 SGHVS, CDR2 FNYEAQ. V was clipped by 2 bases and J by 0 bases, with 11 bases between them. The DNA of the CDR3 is TGTGCCAGCAGCTTACCGGGCAGAGACTCCTACGAGCAGTACTTC. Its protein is CASSLPGRDSYEQYF.

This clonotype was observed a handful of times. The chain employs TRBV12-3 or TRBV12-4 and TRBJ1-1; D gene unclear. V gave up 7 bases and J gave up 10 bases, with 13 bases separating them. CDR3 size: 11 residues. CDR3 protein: CASIESRTAFF. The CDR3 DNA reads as TGTGCCAGCATCGAATCTCGGACAGCTTTCTTT.